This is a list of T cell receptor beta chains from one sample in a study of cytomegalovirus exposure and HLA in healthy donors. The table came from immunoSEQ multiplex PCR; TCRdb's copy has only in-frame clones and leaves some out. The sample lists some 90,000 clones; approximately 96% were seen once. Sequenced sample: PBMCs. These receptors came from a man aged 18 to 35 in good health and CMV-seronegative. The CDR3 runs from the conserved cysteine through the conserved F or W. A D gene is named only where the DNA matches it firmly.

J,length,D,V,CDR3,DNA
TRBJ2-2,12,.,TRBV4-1,CASSPQGGELFF,TGCGCCAGCAGCCCCCAGGGCGGGGAGCTGTTTTTT
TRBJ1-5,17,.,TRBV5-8,CASSGGSGLGGNQPQHF,TGTGCCAGCAGCGGGGGGTCAGGCCTGGGGGGCAATCAGCCCCAGCATTTT
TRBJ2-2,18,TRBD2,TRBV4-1,CASSQRLAGVTNTGELFF,TGCGCCAGCAGCCAACGATTAGCGGGAGTCACGAACACCGGGGAGCTGTTTTTT
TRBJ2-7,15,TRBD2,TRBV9,CASSVAASGFYEQYF,TGTGCCAGCAGCGTAGCCGCTAGCGGGTTCTACGAGCAGTACTTC
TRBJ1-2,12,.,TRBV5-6,CASSVNRIGYTF,TGTGCCAGCAGCGTGAACAGGATCGGCTACACCTTC
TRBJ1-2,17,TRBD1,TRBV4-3,CASSPSRGGIPNYGYTF,TGCGCCAGCAGCCCGTCCAGAGGGGGCATCCCCAACTATGGCTACACCTTC
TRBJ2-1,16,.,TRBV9,CASSSTLWGLLNEQFF,TGTGCCAGCAGCTCAACATTATGGGGGCTGCTTAATGAGCAGTTCTTC
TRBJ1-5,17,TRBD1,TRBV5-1,CASSLAPGTASNQPQHF,TGCGCCAGCAGCTTGGCCCCTGGGACAGCTAGCAATCAGCCCCAGCATTTT
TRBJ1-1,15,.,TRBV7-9,CASSWLAGVNTEAFF,TGTGCCAGCAGCTGGTTGGCAGGGGTGAACACTGAAGCTTTCTTT
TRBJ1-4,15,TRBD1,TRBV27,CASRSTGVLYEKLFF,TGTGCCAGCAGATCGACAGGGGTGTTATATGAAAAACTGTTTTTT
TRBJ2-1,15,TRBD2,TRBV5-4,CASSRLAGGNNEQFF,TGTGCCAGCAGCCGACTAGCGGGAGGTAACAATGAGCAGTTCTTC
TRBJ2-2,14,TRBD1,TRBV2,CASSRQGPTGELFF,TGTGCCAGCAGTCGACAGGGGCCAACCGGGGAGCTGTTTTTT
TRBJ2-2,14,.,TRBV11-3,CASSFDSNTGELFF,TGTGCCAGCAGCTTCGACAGTAACACCGGGGAGCTGTTTTTT
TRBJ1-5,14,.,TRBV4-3,CASSQDRGNQPQHF,TGCGCCAGCAGCCAAGATAGAGGCAATCAGCCCCAGCATTTT
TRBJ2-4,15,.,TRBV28,CASSLGGGPKNIQYF,TGTGCCAGCAGTTTAGGAGGGGGCCCCAAAAACATTCAGTACTTC
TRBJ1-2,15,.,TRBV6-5,CASSFRRGVAAGYTF,TGTGCCAGCAGCTTCCGCCGTGGAGTTGCGGCTGGCTACACCTTC
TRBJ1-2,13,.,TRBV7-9,CASSSTLMDGYTF,TGTGCCAGCAGCTCGACACTGATGGATGGCTACACCTTC
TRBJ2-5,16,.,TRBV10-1,CASSDQGQPGGMTQYF,TGCGCCAGCAGTGACCAGGGACAGCCCGGCGGGATGACCCAGTACTTC
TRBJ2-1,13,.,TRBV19,CASSRPPSNEQFF,TGTGCCAGTAGTCGACCCCCTAGCAATGAGCAGTTCTTC
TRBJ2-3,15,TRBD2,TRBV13,CASRLSGGSTDTQYF,TGTGCCAGCAGGCTTAGCGGGGGGAGCACAGATACGCAGTATTTT
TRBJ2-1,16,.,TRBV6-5,CASSYSGLAPYNEQFF,TGTGCCAGCAGTTACTCGGGGCTAGCGCCCTACAATGAGCAGTTCTTC
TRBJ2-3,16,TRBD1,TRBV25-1,CASSHGTGRFTDTQYF,TGTGCCAGCAGCCACGGGACAGGGAGGTTCACAGATACGCAGTATTTT
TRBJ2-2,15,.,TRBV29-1,CSVEGDNLNTGELFF,TGCAGCGTTGAAGGGGACAACTTAAACACCGGGGAGCTGTTTTTT